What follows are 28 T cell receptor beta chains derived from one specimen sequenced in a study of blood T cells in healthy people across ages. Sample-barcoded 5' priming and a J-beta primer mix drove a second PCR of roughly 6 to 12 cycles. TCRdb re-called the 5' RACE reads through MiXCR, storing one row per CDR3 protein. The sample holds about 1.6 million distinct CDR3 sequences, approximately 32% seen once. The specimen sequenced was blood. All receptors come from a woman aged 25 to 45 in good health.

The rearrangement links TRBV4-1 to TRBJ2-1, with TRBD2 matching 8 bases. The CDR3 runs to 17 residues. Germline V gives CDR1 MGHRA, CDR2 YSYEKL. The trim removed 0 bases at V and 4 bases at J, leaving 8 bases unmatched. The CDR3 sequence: CASSQDLALAVYNEQFF. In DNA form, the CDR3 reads TGCGCCAGCAGCCAAGATCTAGCACTAGCGGTATACAATGAGCAGTTCTTC.

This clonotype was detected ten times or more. The CDR3 sequence: CSVLLGTNSYEQYF. CDR3 sequence (DNA): TGCAGCGTTTTGCTAGGGACAAACTCCTACGAGCAGTACTTC. V gene TRBV29-1 combines with J gene TRBJ2-7; tentative D call: TRBD1 (6 bases). This CDR3 has 14 residues. Germline loops: CDR1 SQVTM, CDR2 ANQGSEA. Trimming removed 5 bases from V and 0 bases from J, with 14 bases in between.

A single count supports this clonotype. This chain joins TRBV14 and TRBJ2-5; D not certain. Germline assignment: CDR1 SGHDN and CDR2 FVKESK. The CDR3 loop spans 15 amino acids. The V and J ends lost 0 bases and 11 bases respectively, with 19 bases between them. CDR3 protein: CASSQDPQAAGRQYF. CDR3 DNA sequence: TGTGCCAGCAGCCAAGATCCGCAGGCCGCAGGAAGGCAGTACTTC.

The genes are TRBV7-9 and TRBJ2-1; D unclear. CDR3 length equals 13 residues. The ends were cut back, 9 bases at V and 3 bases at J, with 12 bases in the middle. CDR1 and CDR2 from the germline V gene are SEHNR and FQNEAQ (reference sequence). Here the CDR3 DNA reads TGTGCCAGTACGGCGAGCTTCTACAATGAGCAGTTCTTC. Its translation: CASTASFYNEQFF.

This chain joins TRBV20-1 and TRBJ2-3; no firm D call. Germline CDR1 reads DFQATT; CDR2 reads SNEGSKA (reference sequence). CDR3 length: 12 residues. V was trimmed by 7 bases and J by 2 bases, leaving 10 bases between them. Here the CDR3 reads CSEGSSTDTQYF. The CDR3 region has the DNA TGCAGTGAAGGCAGCTCCACAGATACGCAGTATTTT.

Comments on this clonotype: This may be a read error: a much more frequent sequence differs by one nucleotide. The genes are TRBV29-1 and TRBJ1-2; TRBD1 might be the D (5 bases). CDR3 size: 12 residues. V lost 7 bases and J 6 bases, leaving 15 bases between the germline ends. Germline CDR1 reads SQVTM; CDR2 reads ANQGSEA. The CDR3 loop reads CSASTGVDGYTF. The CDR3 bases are TGCAGCGCCTCCACAGGTGTGGATGGCTACACCTTC.

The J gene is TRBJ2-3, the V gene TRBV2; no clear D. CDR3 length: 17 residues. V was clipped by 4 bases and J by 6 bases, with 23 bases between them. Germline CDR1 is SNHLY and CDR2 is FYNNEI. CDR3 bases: TGTGCCAGCAGTGGTGAACCCTTTGGTCCCCGTACTGATACGCAGTATTTT. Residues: CASSGEPFGPRTDTQYF.

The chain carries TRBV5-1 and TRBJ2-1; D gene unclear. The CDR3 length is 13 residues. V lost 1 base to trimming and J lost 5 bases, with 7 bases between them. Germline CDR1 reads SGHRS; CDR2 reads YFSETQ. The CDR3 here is CASSLYWNNEQFF. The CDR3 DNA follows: TGCGCCAGCAGCTTGTACTGGAACAATGAGCAGTTCTTC.

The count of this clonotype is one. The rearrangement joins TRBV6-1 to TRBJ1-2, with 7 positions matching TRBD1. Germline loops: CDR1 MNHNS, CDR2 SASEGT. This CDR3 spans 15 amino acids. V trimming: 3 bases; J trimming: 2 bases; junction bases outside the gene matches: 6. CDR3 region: CASSEPPTGNYGYTF. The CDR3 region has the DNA TGTGCCAGCAGTGAGCCCCCGACAGGGAACTATGGCTACACCTTC.

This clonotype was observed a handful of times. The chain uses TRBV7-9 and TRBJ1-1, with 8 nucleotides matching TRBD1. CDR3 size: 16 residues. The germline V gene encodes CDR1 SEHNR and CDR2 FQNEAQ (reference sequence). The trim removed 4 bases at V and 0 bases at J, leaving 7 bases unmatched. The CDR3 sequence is CASSYTRGLMNTEAFF. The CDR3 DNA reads TGTGCCAGCAGCTACACCAGGGGGCTCATGAACACTGAAGCTTTCTTT. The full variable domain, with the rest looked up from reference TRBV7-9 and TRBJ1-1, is DTGVSQNPRHKITKRGQNVTFRCDPISEHNRLYWYRQTLGQGPEFLTYFQNEAQLEKSRLLSDRFSAERPKGSFSTLEIQRTEQGDSAMYLCASSYTRGLMNTEAFFGQGTRLTVV.

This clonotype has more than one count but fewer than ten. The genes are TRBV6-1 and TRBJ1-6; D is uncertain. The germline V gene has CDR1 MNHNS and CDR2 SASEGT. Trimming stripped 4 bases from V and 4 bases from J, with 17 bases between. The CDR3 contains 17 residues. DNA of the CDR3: TGTGCCAGCAGTGGGTCCGAATACGCGGATTATAATTCACCCCTCCACTTT. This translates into CASSGSEYADYNSPLHF.

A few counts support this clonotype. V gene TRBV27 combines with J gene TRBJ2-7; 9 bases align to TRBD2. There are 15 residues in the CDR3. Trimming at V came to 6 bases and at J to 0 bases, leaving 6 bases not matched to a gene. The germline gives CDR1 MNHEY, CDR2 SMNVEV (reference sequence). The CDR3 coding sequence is TGTGCCAGCAGCCTGGGCGGGAGGGCCTCCTACGAGCAGTACTTC. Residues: CASSLGGRASYEQYF.

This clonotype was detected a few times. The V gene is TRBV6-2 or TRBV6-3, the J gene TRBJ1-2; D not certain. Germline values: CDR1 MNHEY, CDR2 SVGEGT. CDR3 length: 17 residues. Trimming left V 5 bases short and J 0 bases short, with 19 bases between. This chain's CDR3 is CASSPRTDFPANYGYTF. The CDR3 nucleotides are TGTGCCAGCAGTCCGCGGACGGATTTCCCAGCTAACTATGGCTACACCTTC.

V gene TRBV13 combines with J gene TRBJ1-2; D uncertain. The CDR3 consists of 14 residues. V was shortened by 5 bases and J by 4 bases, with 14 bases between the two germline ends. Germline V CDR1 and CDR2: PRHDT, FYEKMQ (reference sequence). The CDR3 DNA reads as TGTGCCAGCAGCCCAGGAGACCAACCCTATGGCTACACCTTC. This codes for CASSPGDQPYGYTF.

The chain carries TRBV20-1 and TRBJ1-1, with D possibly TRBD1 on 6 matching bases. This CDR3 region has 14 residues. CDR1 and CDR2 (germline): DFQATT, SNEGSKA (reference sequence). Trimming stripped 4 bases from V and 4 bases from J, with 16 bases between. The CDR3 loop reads CSANPRDKSTEAFF. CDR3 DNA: TGCAGTGCTAACCCTCGGGACAAATCCACTGAAGCTTTCTTT.

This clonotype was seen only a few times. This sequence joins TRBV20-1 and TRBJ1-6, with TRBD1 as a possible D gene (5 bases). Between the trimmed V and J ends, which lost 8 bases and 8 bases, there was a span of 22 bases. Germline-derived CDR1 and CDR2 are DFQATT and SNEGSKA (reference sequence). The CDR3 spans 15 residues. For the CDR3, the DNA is TGCAGTTCCAGACCGGGACCCTATTGGGATTCACCCCTCCACTTT. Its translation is CSSRPGPYWDSPLHF.

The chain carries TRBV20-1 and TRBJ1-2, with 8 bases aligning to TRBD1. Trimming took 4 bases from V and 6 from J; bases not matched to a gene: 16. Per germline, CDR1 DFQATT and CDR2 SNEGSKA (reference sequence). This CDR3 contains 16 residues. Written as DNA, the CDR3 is TGCAGTGCTACCACAGGACAGGGAAAAAGGGAAGATGGCTACACCTTC. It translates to CSATTGQGKREDGYTF.

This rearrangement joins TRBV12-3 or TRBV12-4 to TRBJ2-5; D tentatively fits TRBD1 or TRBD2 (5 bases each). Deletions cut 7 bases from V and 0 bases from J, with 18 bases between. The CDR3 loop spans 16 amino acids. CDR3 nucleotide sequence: TGTGCCAGCAACCCGAGAGGGGTTCCGTACCAAGAGACCCAGTACTTC. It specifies CASNPRGVPYQETQYF.

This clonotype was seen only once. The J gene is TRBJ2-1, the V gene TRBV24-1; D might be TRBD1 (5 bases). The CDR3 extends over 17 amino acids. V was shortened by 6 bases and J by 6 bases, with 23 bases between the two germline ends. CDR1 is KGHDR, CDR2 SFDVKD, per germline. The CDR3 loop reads CATSCRSGWVIRNEQFF. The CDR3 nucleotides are TGTGCCACCAGTTGCAGATCAGGGTGGGTAATTCGCAATGAGCAGTTCTTC.

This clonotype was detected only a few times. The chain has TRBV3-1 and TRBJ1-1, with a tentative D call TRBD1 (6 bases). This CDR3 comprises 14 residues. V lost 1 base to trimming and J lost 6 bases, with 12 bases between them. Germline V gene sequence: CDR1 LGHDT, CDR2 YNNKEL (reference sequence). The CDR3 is CASSQGDTIAEAFF. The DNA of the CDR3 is TGTGCCAGCAGCCAAGGGGACACCATCGCTGAAGCTTTCTTT. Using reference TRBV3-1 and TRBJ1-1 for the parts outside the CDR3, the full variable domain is DTAVSQTPKYLVTQMGNDKSIKCEQNLGHDTMYWYKQDSKKFLKIMFSYNNKELIINETVPNRFSPKSPDKAHLNLHINSLELGDSAVYFCASSQGDTIAEAFFGQGTRLTVV.

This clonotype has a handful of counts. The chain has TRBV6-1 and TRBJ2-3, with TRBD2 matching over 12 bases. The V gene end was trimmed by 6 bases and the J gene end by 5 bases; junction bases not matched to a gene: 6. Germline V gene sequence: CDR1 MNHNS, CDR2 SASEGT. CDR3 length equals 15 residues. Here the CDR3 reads CASSFLAGGRDTQYF. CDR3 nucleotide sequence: TGTGCCAGCAGCTTCCTAGCGGGAGGGCGAGATACGCAGTATTTT.

CDR3 protein: CASTLGTSGSGEQFF. The CDR3 nucleotides read TGTGCCAGCACCTTGGGGACTAGCGGGAGCGGTGAGCAGTTCTTC. This sequence joins TRBV27 and TRBJ2-1; 14 bases line up with TRBD2. Per the germline V gene, CDR1 is MNHEY and CDR2 is SMNVEV (reference sequence). The ends lost 7 bases at V and 9 bases at J; junction bases unmatched: 8. This CDR3 has 15 amino acids.

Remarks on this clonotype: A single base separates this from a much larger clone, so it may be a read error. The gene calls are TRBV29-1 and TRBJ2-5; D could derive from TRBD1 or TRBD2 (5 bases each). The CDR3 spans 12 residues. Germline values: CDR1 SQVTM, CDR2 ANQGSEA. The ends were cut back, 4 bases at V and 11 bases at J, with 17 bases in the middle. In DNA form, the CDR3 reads TGCAGCGTTGCGGACGGGGCCTACGGGCAGTACTTC. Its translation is CSVADGAYGQYF.

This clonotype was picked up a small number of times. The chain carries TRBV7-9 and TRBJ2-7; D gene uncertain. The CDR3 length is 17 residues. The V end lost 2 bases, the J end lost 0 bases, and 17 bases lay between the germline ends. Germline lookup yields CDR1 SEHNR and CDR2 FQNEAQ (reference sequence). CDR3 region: CASSLPVSGFSSYEQYF. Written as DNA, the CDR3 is TGTGCCAGCAGCTTACCCGTATCGGGCTTTAGCTCCTACGAGCAGTACTTC.

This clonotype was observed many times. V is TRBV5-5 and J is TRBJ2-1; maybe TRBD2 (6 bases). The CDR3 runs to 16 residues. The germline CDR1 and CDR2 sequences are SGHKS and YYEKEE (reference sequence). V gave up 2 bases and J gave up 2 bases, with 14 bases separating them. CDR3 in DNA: TGTGCCAGCAGCTTCCCGGGGGATCGAACCTACAATGAGCAGTTCTTC. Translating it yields CASSFPGDRTYNEQFF. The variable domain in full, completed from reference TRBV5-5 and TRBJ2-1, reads DAGVTQSPTHLIKTRGQQVTLRCSPISGHKSVSWYQQVLGQGPQFIFQYYEKEERGRGNFPDRFSARQFPNYSSELNVNALLLGDSALYLCASSFPGDRTYNEQFFGPGTRLTVL.

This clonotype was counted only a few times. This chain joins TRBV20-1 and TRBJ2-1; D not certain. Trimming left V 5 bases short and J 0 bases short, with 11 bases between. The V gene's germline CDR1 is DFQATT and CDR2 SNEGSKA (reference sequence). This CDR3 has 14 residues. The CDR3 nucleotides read TGCAGTGCTCGGACGTTCAGCTCCTACAATGAGCAGTTCTTC. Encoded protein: CSARTFSSYNEQFF.

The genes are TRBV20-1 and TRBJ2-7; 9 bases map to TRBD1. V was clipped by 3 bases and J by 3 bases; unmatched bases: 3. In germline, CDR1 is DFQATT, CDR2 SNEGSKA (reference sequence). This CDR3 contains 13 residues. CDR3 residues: CSASVGQGYEQYF. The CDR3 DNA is TGCAGTGCTAGCGTGGGACAGGGCTACGAGCAGTACTTC.

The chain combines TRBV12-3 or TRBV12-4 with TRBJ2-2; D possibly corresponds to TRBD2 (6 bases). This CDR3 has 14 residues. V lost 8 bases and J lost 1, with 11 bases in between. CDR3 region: CASFGGVNTGELFF. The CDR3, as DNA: TGTGCCAGCTTTGGCGGGGTGAACACCGGGGAGCTGTTTTTT.